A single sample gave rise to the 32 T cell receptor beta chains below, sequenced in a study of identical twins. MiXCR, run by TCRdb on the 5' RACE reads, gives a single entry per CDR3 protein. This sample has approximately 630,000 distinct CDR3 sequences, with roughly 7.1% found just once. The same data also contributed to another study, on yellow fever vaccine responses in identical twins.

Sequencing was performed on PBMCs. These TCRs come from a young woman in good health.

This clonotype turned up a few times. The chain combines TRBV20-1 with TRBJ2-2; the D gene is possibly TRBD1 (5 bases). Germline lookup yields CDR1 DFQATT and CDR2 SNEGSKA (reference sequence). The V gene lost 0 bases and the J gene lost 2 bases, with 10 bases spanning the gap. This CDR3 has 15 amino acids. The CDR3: CSARDLTDNTGELFF. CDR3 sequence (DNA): TGCAGTGCTAGAGACCTGACAGATAACACCGGGGAGCTGTTTTTT.

The CDR3 sequence is CASSPPMHPGTEAFF. Here the CDR3 DNA reads TGTGCCAGCAGCCCCCCTATGCACCCTGGCACTGAAGCTTTCTTT. The V and J genes are TRBV2 and TRBJ1-1; no definite D call. There are 15 residues in the CDR3. The V gene's germline CDR1 is SNHLY and CDR2 FYNNEI. The V end lost 6 bases, the J end lost 4 bases, and 18 bases lay between the germline ends.

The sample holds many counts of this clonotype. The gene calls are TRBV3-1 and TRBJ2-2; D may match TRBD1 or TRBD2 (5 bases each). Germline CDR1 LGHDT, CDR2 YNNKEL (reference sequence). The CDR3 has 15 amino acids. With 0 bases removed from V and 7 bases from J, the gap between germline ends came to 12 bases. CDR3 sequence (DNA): TGTGCCAGCAGCCAAGAACGGGGCCTCGGCGGGGAGCTGTTTTTT. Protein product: CASSQERGLGGELFF.

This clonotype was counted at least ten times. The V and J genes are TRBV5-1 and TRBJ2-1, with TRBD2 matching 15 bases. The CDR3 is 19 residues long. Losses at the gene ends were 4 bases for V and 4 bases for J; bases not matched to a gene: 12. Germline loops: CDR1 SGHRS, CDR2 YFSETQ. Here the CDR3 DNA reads TGCGCCAGCAGCCGGGGACTAGCGGGAGGCCCGATGATTTACAATGAGCAGTTCTTC. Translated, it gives CASSRGLAGGPMIYNEQFF. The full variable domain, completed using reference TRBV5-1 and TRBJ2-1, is KAGVTQTPRYLIKTRGQQVTLSCSPISGHRSVSWYQQTPGQGLQFLFEYFSETQRNKGNFPGRFSGRQFSNSRSEMNVSTLELGDSALYLCASSRGLAGGPMIYNEQFFGPGTRLTVL.

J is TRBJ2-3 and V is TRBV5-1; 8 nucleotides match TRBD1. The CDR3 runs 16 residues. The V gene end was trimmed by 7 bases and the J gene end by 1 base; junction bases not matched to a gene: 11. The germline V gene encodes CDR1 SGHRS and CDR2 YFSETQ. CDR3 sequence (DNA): TGCGCCAGCCGAAGAACCGGGACAGGAGGCACAGATACGCAGTATTTT. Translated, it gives CASRRTGTGGTDTQYF.

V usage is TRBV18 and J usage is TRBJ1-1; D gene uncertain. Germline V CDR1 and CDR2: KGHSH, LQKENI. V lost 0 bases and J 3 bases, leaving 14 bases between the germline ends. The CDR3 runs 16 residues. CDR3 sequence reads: CASSPPNTPLDTEAFF. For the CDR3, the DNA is TGTGCCAGCTCACCACCGAACACGCCGTTGGACACTGAAGCTTTCTTT.

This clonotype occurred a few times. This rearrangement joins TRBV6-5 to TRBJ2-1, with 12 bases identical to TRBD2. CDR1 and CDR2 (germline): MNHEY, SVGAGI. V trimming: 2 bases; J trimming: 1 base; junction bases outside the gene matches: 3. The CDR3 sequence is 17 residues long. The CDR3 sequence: CASSYGTSGLSYNEQFF. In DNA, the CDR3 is TGTGCCAGCAGTTACGGGACTAGCGGGTTGTCCTACAATGAGCAGTTCTTC.

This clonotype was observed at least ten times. CDR3 region: CASSLGAEETQYF. The CDR3 DNA reads TGTGCCAGCAGCTTAGGTGCAGAAGAGACCCAGTACTTC. This sequence joins TRBV7-8 and TRBJ2-5, with D hard to call. CDR3 length: 13 amino acids. V lost 1 base to trimming and J lost 3 bases, with 6 bases between them. Germline-derived CDR1 and CDR2 are SGHVS and FQNEAQ.

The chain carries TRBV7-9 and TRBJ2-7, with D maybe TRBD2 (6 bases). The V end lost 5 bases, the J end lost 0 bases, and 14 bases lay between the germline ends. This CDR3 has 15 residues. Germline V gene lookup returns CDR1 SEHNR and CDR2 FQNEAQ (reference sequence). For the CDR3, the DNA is TGTGCCAGCAGCATAATGGCGGGGAGCTCCTACGAGCAGTACTTC. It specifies CASSIMAGSSYEQYF. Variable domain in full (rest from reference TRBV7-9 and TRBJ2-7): DTGVSQNPRHKITKRGQNVTFRCDPISEHNRLYWYRQTLGQGPEFLTYFQNEAQLEKSRLLSDRFSAERPKGSFSTLEIQRTEQGDSAMYLCASSIMAGSSYEQYFGPGTRLTVT.

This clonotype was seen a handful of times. CDR3 sequence reads: CASSLVWEKQTDSQYF. DNA of the CDR3: TGTGCCAGCAGCTTAGTTTGGGAGAAGCAAACCGATTCGCAGTATTTT. The gene calls are TRBV7-9 and TRBJ2-3; the D gene is possibly TRBD2 (5 bases). V was cut by 1 base and J by 10 bases, with 21 bases left in between. CDR3 length: 16 amino acids. Germline loops: CDR1 SEHNR, CDR2 FQNEAQ (reference sequence). Complete variable domain (other parts from reference TRBV7-9 and TRBJ2-3): DTGVSQNPRHKITKRGQNVTFRCDPISEHNRLYWYRQTLGQGPEFLTYFQNEAQLEKSRLLSDRFSAERPKGSFSTLEIQRTEQGDSAMYLCASSLVWEKQTDSQYFGPGTRLTVL.

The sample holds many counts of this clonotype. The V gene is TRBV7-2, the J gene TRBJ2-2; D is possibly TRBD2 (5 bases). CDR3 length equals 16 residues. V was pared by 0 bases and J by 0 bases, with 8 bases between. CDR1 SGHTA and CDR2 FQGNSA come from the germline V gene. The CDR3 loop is CASSLAGGSNTGELFF. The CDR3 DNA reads TGTGCCAGCAGCTTAGCAGGAGGTTCGAACACCGGGGAGCTGTTTTTT. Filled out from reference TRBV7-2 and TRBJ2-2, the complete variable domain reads GAGVSQSPSNKVTEKGKDVELRCDPISGHTALYWYRQSLGQGLEFLIYFQGNSAPDKSGLPSDRFSAERTGGSVSTLTIQRTQQEDSAVYLCASSLAGGSNTGELFFGEGSRLTVL.

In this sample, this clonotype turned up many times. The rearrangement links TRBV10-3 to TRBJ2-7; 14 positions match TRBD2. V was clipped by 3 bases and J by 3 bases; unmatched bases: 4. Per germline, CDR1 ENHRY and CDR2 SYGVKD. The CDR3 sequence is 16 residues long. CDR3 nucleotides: TGTGCCATCAGTGACTTTGGGACTAGCGGGAGCTACGAGCAGTACTTC. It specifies CAISDFGTSGSYEQYF.

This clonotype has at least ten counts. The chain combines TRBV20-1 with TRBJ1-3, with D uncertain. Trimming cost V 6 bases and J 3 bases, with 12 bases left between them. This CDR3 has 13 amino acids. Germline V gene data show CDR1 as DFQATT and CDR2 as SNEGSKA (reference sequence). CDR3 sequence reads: CSATDEGGNTIYF. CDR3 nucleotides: TGCAGTGCCACGGATGAAGGTGGAAACACCATATATTTT.

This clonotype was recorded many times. CDR3 DNA sequence: TGCAGTGCTAGACCCGCCGGGGGGGAGCAGTTCTTC. Amino acids: CSARPAGGEQFF. V and J are TRBV20-1 and TRBJ2-1, with 7 bases identical to TRBD2. The CDR3 covers 12 residues. V lost 2 bases to trimming and J lost 10 bases; unmatched junction nucleotides: 5. Germline-derived CDR1 and CDR2 are DFQATT and SNEGSKA (reference sequence).

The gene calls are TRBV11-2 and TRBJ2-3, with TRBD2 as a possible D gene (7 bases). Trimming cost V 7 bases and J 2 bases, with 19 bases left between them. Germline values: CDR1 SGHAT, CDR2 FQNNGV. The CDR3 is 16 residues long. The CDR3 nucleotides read TGTGCCAGCAACGGAAACGGGGGGCCCGACACAGATACGCAGTATTTT. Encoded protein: CASNGNGGPDTDTQYF.

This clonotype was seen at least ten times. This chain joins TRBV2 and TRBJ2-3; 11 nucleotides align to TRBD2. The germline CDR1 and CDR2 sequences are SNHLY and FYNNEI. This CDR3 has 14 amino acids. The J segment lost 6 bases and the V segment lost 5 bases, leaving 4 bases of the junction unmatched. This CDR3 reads CASSRLAGRDTQYF. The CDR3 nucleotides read TGTGCCAGCAGTCGACTAGCGGGACGGGATACGCAGTATTTT.

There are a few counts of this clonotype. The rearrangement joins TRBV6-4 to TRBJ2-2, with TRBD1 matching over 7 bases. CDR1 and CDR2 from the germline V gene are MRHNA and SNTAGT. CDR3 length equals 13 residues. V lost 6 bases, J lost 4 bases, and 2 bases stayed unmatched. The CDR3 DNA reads TGTGCCAGCAGCGGGACAGCCACCGGGGAGCTGTTTTTT. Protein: CASSGTATGELFF.

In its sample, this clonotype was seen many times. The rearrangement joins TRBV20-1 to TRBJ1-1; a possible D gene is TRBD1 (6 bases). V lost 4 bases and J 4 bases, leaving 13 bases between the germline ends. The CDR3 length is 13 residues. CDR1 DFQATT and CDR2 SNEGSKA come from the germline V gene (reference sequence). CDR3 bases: TGCAGTGCTATCTCACCAGGGGTCACTGAAGCTTTCTTT. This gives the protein CSAISPGVTEAFF.

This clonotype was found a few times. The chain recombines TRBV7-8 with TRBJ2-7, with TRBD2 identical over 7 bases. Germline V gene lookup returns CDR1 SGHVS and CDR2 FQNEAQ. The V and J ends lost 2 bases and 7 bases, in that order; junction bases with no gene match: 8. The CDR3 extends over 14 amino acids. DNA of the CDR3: TGTGCCAGCAGCTTATCCAGACTAGCCCTAGAGCAGTACTTC. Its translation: CASSLSRLALEQYF.

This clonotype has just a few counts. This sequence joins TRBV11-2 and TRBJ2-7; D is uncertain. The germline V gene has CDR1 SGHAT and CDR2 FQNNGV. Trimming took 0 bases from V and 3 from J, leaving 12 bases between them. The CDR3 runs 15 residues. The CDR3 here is CASSLDWFSYYEQYF. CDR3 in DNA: TGTGCCAGCAGCTTAGATTGGTTTAGTTACTACGAGCAGTACTTC.

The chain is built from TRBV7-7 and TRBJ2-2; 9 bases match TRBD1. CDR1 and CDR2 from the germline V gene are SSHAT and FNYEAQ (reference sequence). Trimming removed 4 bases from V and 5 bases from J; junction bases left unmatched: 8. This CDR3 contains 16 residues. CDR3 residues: CASSSPGTGRTGELFF. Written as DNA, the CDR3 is TGTGCCAGCAGCTCACCCGGGACAGGGAGAACCGGGGAGCTGTTTTTT.

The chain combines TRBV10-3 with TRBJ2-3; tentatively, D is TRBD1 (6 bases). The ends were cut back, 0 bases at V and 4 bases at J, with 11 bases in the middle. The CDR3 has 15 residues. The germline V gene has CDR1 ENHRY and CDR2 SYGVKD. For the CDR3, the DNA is TGTGCCATCAGTGAGTCTGGGGGCCAGGCAGATACGCAGTATTTT. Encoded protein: CAISESGGQADTQYF.

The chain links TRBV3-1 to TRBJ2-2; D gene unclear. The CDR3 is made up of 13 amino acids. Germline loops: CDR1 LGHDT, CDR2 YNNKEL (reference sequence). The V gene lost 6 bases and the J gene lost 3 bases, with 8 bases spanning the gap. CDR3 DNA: TGTGCCAGCAGTCCGGTCGACACCGGGGAGCTGTTTTTT. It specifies CASSPVDTGELFF.

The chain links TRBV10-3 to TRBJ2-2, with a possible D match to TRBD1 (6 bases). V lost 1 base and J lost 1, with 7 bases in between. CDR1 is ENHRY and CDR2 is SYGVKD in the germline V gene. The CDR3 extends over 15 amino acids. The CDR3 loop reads CAISELGQNTGELFF. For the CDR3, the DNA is TGTGCCATCAGTGAGTTGGGACAGAACACCGGGGAGCTGTTTTTT.

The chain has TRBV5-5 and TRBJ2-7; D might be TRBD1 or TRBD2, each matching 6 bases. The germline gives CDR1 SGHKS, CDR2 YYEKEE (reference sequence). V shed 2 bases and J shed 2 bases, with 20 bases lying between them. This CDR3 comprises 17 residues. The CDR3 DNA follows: TGTGCCAGCAGCTTCGAAGTACGGGGGCGCATACCCTACGAGCAGTACTTC. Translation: CASSFEVRGRIPYEQYF.

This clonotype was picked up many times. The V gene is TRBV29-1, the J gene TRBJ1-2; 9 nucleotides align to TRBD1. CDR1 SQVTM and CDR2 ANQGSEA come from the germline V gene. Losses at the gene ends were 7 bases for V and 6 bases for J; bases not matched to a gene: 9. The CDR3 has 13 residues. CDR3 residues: CSALTGGFNGYTF. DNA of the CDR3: TGCAGCGCACTGACAGGGGGATTCAATGGCTACACCTTC. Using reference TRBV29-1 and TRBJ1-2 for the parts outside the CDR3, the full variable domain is SAVISQKPSRDICQRGTSLTIQCQVDSQVTMMFWYRQQPGQSLTLIATANQGSEATYESGFVIDKFPISRPNLTFSTLTVSNMSPEDSSIYLCSALTGGFNGYTFGSGTRLTVV.

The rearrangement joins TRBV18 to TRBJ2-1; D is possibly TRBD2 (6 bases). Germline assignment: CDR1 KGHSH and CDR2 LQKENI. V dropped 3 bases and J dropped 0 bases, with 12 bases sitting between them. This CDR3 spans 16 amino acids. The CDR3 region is CASSPQEGSSYNEQFF. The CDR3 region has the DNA TGTGCCAGCTCACCTCAGGAGGGGAGCTCCTACAATGAGCAGTTCTTC.

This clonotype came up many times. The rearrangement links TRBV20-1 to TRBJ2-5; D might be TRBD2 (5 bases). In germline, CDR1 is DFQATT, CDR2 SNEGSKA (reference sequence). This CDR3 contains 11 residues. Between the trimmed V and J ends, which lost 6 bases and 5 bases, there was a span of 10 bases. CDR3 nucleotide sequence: TGCAGTGCCTACCCGGGGGAGACCCAGTACTTC. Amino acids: CSAYPGETQYF.

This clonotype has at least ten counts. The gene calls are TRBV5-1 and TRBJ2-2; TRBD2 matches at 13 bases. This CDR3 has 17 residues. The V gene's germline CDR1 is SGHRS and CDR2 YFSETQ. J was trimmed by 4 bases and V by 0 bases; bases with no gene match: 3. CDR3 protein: CASSLGLAGGFTGELFF. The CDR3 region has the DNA TGCGCCAGCAGCTTGGGACTAGCGGGAGGCTTCACCGGGGAGCTGTTTTTT.

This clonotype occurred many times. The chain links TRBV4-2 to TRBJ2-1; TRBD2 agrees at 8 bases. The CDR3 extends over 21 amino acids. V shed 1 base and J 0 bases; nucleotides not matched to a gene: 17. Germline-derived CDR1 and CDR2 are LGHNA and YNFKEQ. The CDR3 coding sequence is TGTGCCAGCAGCCAAGTTCATAGCGGGACTCAGATGAAGAGCTCCTACAATGAGCAGTTCTTC. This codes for CASSQVHSGTQMKSSYNEQFF.

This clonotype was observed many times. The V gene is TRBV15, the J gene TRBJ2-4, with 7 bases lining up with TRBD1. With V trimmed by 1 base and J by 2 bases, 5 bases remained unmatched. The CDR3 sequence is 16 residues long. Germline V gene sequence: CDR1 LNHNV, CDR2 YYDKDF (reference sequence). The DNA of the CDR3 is TGTGCCACCAGCAGAGTAACAGGGGTGACCAAAAACATTCAGTACTTC. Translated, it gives CATSRVTGVTKNIQYF. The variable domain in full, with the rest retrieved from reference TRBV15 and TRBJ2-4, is DAMVIQNPRYQVTQFGKPVTLSCSQTLNHNVMYWYQQKSSQAPKLLFHYYDKDFNNEADTPDNFQSRRPNTSFCFLDIRSPGLGDTAMYLCATSRVTGVTKNIQYFGAGTRLSVL.

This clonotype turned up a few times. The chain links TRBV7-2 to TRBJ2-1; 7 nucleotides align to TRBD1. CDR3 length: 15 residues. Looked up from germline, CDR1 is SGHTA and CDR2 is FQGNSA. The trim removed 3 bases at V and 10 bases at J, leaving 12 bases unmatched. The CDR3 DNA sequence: TGTGCCAGCAGCTTCCGGGGACAGACGTCGGACGAGCAGTTCTTC. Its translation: CASSFRGQTSDEQFF.